These 18 T cell receptor beta chains came from one sample sequenced in a study of blood T cell repertoires in COVID-19. TCRdb's copy holds only in-frame clones and misses some; the assay was immunoSEQ multiplex PCR. The top ten clones hold 3% to 4% of a sample with some 150,000 clones, about 91% of them seen once. Sequencing input: peripheral blood. The receptors were sampled from a woman aged 55-75 years who had recovered from COVID-19.

The rearrangement links TRBV7-9 to TRBJ2-2; TRBD2 is a possible D gene (5 bases). CDR1 SEHNR and CDR2 FQNEAQ come from the germline V gene (reference sequence). V lost 0 bases, J lost 3 bases, and 17 bases lay in between. The length of the CDR3 is 18 residues. Here the CDR3 DNA reads TGTGCCAGCAGCTTAGCGCGGGCAGGTAAAGCGGACACCGGGGAGCTGTTTTTT. As protein: CASSLARAGKADTGELFF.

The CDR3, as DNA: TGTGCCAGCAGTGTGGAGACGCAGCCCCAGCATTTT. Its translation: CASSVETQPQHF. This chain links TRBV7-9 with TRBJ1-5; D gene ambiguous. V was clipped by 6 bases and J by 7 bases, with 10 bases between them. Germline lookup yields CDR1 SEHNR and CDR2 FQNEAQ (reference sequence). The CDR3 totals 12 residues.

The chain combines TRBV6-5 with TRBJ1-3; TRBD1 agrees at 8 bases. CDR3 length: 15 residues. V gave up 6 bases and J gave up 0 bases; unmatched junction bases: 4. The V gene's germline CDR1 is MNHEY and CDR2 SVGAGI. The CDR3 loop reads CASRPGTGSGNTIYF. The CDR3 DNA reads TGTGCCAGCAGACCCGGGACAGGCTCTGGAAACACCATATATTTT.

This chain uses TRBV2 with TRBJ2-5; D may be TRBD2 (7 bases). Germline V gene lookup returns CDR1 SNHLY and CDR2 FYNNEI. The V and J ends lost 7 bases and 3 bases respectively, with 21 bases between them. This CDR3 region has 16 residues. CDR3 in DNA: TGTGCCAGCACTCCCCTGGAACAGGGAGGGGAAGAGACCCAGTACTTC. Its protein is CASTPLEQGGEETQYF.

Details on this clone: The sample has other DNA sequences that encode this CDR3 too. This chain joins TRBV6-5 and TRBJ1-5; 7 bases agree with TRBD1. Trimming cost V 6 bases and J 2 bases; bases outside gene matches: 7. Germline V gene lookup returns CDR1 MNHEY and CDR2 SVGAGI. This CDR3 is built from 15 residues. The CDR3 DNA follows: TGTGCCAGCAGCAGGGACAGAGGAGGCAATCAGCCCCAGCATTTT. Amino acids: CASSRDRGGNQPQHF.

This sequence joins TRBV11-2 and TRBJ2-7; TRBD2 aligns across 10 bases. The CDR3 runs 14 residues. Germline CDR1 reads SGHAT; CDR2 reads FQNNGV. Trimming at V came to 5 bases and at J to 2 bases, leaving 3 bases not matched to a gene. The CDR3 DNA follows: TGTGCCAGCAGCACACTAGCGGGGACCTACGAGCAGTACTTC. It translates to CASSTLAGTYEQYF.

The chain carries TRBV2 and TRBJ1-4; tentatively, D is TRBD1 (5 bases). The CDR3 contains 15 residues. V gave up 5 bases and J gave up 8 bases, with 18 bases separating them. The germline CDR1 and CDR2 sequences are SNHLY and FYNNEI. This chain's CDR3 is CASSNAQGLGEKLFF. The CDR3 nucleotides are TGTGCCAGCAGTAATGCGCAGGGTTTAGGAGAAAAACTGTTTTTT.

The chain is built from TRBV4-2 and TRBJ2-7; D might be TRBD1 (6 bases). Trimming left V 0 bases short and J 2 bases short, with 8 bases between. The CDR3 runs 14 residues. The V gene's germline CDR1 is LGHNA and CDR2 YNFKEQ. The CDR3 region is CASSQEDRTYEQYF. The DNA for the CDR3 is TGTGCCAGCAGCCAAGAAGACAGGACCTACGAGCAGTACTTC.

The V call is TRBV3-1 (or the pseudogene TRBV3-2), the J call TRBJ2-5; 11 nucleotides line up with TRBD2. Germline CDR1 and CDR2: LGHDT and YNNKEL (reference sequence). V gave up 0 bases and J gave up 4 bases; unmatched junction bases: 4. The CDR3 length is 16 residues. CDR3 DNA sequence: TGTGCCAGCAGCCAAGATCCTAGCGGGGGGTCAGAGACCCAGTACTTC. This gives the protein CASSQDPSGGSETQYF.

This chain connects TRBV7-3 to TRBJ1-1; 8 bases fit TRBD1. Germline V gives CDR1 SGHTA, CDR2 FQGTGA. J gave up 3 bases and V 4 bases, and 13 bases lay outside the gene matches. The CDR3 is 17 amino acids. The CDR3 region is CASSSRTGKNEDTEAFF. The CDR3 bases are TGTGCCAGCAGCTCCCGGACAGGGAAGAATGAGGACACTGAAGCTTTCTTT.

This clone has just a few counts. The V call is TRBV30, the J call TRBJ1-2, with D tentatively TRBD1 (6 bases). The V and J ends lost 6 bases and 4 bases respectively, with 15 bases between them. Per the germline V gene, CDR1 is GTSNPN and CDR2 is SVGIG (reference sequence). CDR3 length: 13 amino acids. The chain's CDR3 is CACPTGSGYGYTF. Written as DNA, the CDR3 is TGTGCCTGCCCTACAGGGTCGGGCTATGGCTACACCTTC.

CDR3: CASRDWGAYGYTF. DNA of the CDR3: TGTGCCAGCAGGGACTGGGGAGCCTATGGCTACACCTTC. This sequence joins TRBV13 and TRBJ1-2; no firm D call. V dropped 6 bases and J dropped 4 bases, with 12 bases sitting between them. The germline V gene has CDR1 PRHDT and CDR2 FYEKMQ (reference sequence). This CDR3 has 13 residues.

The V and J genes are TRBV5-1 and TRBJ2-3; TRBD2 agrees at 12 bases. Germline V CDR1 and CDR2: SGHRS, YFSETQ. V dropped 2 bases and J dropped 2; count of bases not matched to a gene: 6. CDR3 length: 17 residues. The DNA for the CDR3 is TGCGCCAGCAGCTTTGCTAGCGGGGGGGGGAACACAGATACGCAGTATTTT. Translation gives CASSFASGGGNTDTQYF.

The J gene is TRBJ1-2, the V gene TRBV28, with D possibly being TRBD1 (5 bases). Trimming cost V 3 bases and J 7 bases, with 15 bases left between them. Germline V gene lookup returns CDR1 MDHEN and CDR2 SYDVKM. The CDR3 is 14 residues long. For the CDR3, the DNA is TGTGCCAGCAGTTTGGGTCTGGGGGGTGGTGGCTACACCTTC. This codes for CASSLGLGGGGYTF.

This chain uses TRBV19 with TRBJ1-5; the D is unclear. CDR1 and CDR2 from the germline V gene are LNHDA and SQIVND (reference sequence). Trimming pared 1 base from V and 1 base from J, leaving 8 bases between. CDR3 length equals 15 residues. The CDR3 loop reads CASSIGRASNQPQHF. Written as DNA, the CDR3 is TGTGCCAGTAGTATAGGGAGGGCAAGCAATCAGCCCCAGCATTTT.

This rearrangement joins TRBV5-1 to TRBJ2-1, with 7 bases aligning to TRBD2. CDR1 and CDR2 (germline): SGHRS, YFSETQ. The CDR3 runs 15 residues. V was pared by 4 bases and J by 9 bases, with 13 bases of the junction left unmatched. In nucleotides, the CDR3 is TGCGCCAGCAGCCTGCGGACTAGAGCCGAGGGTGAGCAGTTCTTC. It is translated as CASSLRTRAEGEQFF.

The gene calls are TRBV5-4 and TRBJ2-3, with 9 bases fitting TRBD2. This CDR3 contains 17 residues. Germline values: CDR1 SGHNT, CDR2 YYREEE (reference sequence). The ends lost 3 bases at V and 5 bases at J; junction bases unmatched: 13. The CDR3 is CASSSPLAGALGDTQYF. DNA of the CDR3: TGTGCCAGCAGCTCGCCCTTAGCGGGGGCGCTAGGAGATACGCAGTATTTT. Looking up the rest from reference TRBV5-4 and TRBJ2-3 gives the full variable domain: ETGVTQSPTHLIKTRGQQVTLRCSSQSGHNTVSWYQQALGQGPQFIFQYYREEENGRGNFPPRFSGLQFPNYSSELNVNALELDDSALYLCASSSPLAGALGDTQYFGPGTRLTVL.

The J gene is TRBJ1-6, the V gene TRBV4-1; tentative D call: TRBD1 (6 bases). The CDR3 runs 15 residues. Germline-derived CDR1 and CDR2 are MGHRA and YSYEKL. Trimming shortened V by 1 base and J by 9 bases, and 13 bases separated the two germline ends. CDR3 in DNA: TGCGCCAGCAGCCAAGCCACAGGGTGGGGTTCACCCCTCCACTTT. Residues: CASSQATGWGSPLHF.